These T cell receptor beta chains were read from a single sample in a study of blood T cell repertoires in COVID-19. Using immunoSEQ multiplex PCR, the repertoire was profiled, and TCRdb retains in-frame clones only, with some absent. Among roughly 220,000 clones, less than 90% were seen once, and the ten largest hold 15% to 20%. Sequenced input: peripheral blood. The receptors were gathered from a man aged 25-45 years with active or convalescent COVID-19. CDR3s include the opening cysteine and the closing phenylalanine or tryptophan.

V | CDR3
TRBV12-3/TRBV12-4 | CASSFQGYSPLHF
TRBV18 | CASSPPGAGGIQPQHF
TRBV4-3 | CASSQELAEAYNEQFF
TRBV7-8 | CASRKGGQGARGEQYF
TRBV15 | CATSREEQINSPLHF
TRBV9 | CASSDLRDEKLFF
TRBV30 | CAWTGQGGEKLFF
TRBV19 | CASSLRGQGGSNQPQHF
TRBV9 | CASSVYWAGYNEQFF
TRBV27 | CASSFNRGQSEQYF
TRBV11-2 | CASGTGLMNTEAFF
TRBV6-5 | CASSYAPGGSQPQHF
TRBV7-2 | CASSPSGSQYNEQFF
TRBV6-2/TRBV6-3 | CASSSPGYQPQHF
TRBV28 | CASSFEALGGETQYF
TRBV7-9 | CASSSGTSLYEQYF
TRBV9 | CASSERTSGKGSEQFF
TRBV6-5 | CASSSGSIIYEQYF
TRBV28 | CASSLRTSTDTQYF
TRBV5-1 | CASSSAPGSNYGYTF
TRBV5-4 | CASSLDRAGGYTF
TRBV2 | CASAHSRTDTQYF
TRBV5-1 | CASSLETRSGELFF
TRBV19 | CASSHQLGQTSGNTIYF
TRBV14 | CASSQSGKYQRLYF
TRBV7-9 | CGRGRGNYGYTF
TRBV24-1 | CATSDLETSGLGIEQFF
TRBV27 | CASSLVRNSNQPQHF
TRBV4-2 | CASSQVRGNTEAFF
TRBV3-1/TRBV3-2 | CASSHRVQDPNEKLFF
TRBV4-3 | CASSQDLNYEQYF
TRBV7-2 | CASSPIGLAGGSTDTQYF
TRBV30 | CAWGMGGAREHGYTF
TRBV4-1 | CASSLGQQVIGEQYF
TRBV24-1 | CAPTVEGQDQPQHF
TRBV18 | CASSPPAMNTEAFF
TRBV7-7 | CASSFRVDGTQYF